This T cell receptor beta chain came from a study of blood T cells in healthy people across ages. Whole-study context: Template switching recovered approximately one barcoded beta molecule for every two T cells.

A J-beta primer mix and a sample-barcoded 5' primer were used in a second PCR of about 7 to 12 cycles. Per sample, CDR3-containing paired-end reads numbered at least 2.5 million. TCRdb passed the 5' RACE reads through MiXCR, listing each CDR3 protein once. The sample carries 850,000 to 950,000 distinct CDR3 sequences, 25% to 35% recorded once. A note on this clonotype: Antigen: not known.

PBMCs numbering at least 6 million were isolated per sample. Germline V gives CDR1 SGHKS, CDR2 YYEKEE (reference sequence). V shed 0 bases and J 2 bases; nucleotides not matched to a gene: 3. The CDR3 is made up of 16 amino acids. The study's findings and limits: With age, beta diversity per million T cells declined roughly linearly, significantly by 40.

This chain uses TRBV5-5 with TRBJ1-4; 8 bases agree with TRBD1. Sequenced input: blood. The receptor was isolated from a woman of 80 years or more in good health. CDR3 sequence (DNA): TGTGCCAGCAGCTTGGACAGGGGGATGACTAATGAAAAACTGTTTTTT. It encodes CASSLDRGMTNEKLFF.